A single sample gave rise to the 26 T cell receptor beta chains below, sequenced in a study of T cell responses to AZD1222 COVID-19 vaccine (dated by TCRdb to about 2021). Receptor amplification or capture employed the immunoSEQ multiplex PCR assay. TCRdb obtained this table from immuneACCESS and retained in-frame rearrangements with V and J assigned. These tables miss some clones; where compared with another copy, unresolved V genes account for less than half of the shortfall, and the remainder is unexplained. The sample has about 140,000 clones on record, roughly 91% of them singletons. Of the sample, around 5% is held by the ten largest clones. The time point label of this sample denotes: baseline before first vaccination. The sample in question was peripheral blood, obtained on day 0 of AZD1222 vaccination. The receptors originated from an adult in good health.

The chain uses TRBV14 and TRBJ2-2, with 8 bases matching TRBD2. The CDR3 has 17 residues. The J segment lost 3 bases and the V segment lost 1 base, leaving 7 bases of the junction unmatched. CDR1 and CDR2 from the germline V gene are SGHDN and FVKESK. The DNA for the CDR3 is TGTGCCAGCAGCCAAGTCGGCGGGAGGCTGTACACCGGGGAGCTGTTTTTT. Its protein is CASSQVGGRLYTGELFF. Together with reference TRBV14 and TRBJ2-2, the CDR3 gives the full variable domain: EAGVTQFPSHSVIEKGQTVTLRCDPISGHDNLYWYRRVMGKEIKFLLHFVKESKQDESGMPNNRFLAERTGGTYSTLKVQPAELEDSGVYFCASSQVGGRLYTGELFFGEGSRLTVL.

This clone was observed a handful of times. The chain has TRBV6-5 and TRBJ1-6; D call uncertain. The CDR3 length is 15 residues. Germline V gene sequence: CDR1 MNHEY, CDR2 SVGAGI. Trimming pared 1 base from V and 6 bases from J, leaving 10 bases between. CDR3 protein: CASSYLLSSNSPLHF. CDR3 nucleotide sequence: TGTGCCAGCAGTTACTTGCTGAGTAGTAATTCACCCCTCCACTTT.

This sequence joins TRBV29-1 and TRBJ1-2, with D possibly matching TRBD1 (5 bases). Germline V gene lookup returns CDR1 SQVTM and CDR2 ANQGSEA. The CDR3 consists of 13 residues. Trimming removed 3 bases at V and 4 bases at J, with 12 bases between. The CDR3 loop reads CSVEDLGGYGYTF. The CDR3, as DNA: TGCAGCGTTGAGGACTTGGGGGGCTATGGCTACACCTTC. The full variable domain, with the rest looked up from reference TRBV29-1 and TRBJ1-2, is SAVISQKPSRDICQRGTSLTIQCQVDSQVTMMFWYRQQPGQSLTLIATANQGSEATYESGFVIDKFPISRPNLTFSTLTVSNMSPEDSSIYLCSVEDLGGYGYTFGSGTRLTVV.

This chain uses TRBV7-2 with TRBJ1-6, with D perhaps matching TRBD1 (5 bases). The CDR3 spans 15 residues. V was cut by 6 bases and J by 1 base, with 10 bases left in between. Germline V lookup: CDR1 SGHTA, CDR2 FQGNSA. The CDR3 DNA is TGTGCCAGCAGTTCCGGGACGTCCTATAATTCACCCCTCCACTTT. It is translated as CASSSGTSYNSPLHF.

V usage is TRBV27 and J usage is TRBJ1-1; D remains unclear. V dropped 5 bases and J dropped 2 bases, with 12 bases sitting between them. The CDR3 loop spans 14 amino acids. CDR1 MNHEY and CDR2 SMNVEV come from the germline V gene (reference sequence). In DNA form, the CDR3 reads TGTGCCAGCAGTCTCGTTGGGGAAAACACTGAAGCTTTCTTT. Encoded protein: CASSLVGENTEAFF.

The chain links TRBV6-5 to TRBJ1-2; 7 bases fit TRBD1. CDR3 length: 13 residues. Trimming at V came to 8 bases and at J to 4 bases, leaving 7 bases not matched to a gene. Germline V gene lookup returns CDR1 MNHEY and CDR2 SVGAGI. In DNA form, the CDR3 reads TGTGCCAGCTGTAGCAGGGGGTTCTATGGCTACACCTTC. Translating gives CASCSRGFYGYTF.

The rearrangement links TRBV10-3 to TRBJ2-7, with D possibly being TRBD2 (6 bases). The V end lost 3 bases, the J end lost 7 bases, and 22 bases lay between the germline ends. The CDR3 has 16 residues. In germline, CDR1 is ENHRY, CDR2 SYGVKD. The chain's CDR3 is CAISDGGKGMPGEQYF. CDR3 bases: TGTGCCATCAGTGATGGGGGGAAAGGGATGCCGGGGGAGCAGTACTTC.

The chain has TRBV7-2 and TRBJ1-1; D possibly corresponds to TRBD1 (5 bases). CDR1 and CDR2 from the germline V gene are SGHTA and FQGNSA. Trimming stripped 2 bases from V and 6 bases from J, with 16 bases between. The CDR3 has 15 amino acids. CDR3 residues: CASSLSAGRRPEAFF. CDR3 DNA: TGTGCCAGCAGCTTATCGGCAGGGAGACGCCCTGAAGCTTTCTTT.

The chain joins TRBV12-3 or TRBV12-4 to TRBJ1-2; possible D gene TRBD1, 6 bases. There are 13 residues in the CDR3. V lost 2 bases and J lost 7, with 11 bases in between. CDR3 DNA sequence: TGTGCCAGCAGTTTAAACAGGGAGGGTGGCTACACCTTC. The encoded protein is CASSLNREGGYTF.

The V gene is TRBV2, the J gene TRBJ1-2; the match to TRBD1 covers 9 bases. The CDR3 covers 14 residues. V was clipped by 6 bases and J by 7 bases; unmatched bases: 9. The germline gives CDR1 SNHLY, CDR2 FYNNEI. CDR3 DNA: TGTGCCAGCAGGGTGGACAGGGGAGGAGGTGGCTACACCTTC. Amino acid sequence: CASRVDRGGGGYTF.

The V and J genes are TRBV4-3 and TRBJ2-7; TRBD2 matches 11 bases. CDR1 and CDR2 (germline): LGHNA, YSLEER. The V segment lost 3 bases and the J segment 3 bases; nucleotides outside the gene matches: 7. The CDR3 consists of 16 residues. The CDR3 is CASSQVLAGEIYEQYF. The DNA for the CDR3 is TGCGCCAGCAGCCAGGTACTAGCGGGGGAGATCTACGAGCAGTACTTC.

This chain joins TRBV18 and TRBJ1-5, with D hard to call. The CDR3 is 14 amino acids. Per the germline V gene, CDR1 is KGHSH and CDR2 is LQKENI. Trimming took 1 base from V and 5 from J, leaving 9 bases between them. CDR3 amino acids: CASSPQVGYQPQHF. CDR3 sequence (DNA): TGTGCCAGCTCACCACAGGTCGGTTATCAGCCCCAGCATTTT.

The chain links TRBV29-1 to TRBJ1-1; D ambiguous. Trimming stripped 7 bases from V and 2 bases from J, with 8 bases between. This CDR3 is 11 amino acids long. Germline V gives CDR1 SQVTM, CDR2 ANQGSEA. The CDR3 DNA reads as TGCAGCGAGCTGACAAACACTGAAGCTTTCTTT. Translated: CSELTNTEAFF.

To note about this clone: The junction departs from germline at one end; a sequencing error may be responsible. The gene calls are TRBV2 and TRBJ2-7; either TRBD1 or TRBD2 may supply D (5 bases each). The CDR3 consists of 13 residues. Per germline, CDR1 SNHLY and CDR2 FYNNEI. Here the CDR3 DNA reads TGTGCCAGCAGCGCCTCCGGGACGGGCGAGCAGTGCTTC. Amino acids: CASSASGTGEQCF.

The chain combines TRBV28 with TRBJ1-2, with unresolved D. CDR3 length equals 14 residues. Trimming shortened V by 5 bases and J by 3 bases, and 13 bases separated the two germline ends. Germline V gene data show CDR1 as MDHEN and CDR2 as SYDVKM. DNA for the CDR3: TGTGCCAGCAGTCTTGGAGGGAACTACTATGGCTACACCTTC. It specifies CASSLGGNYYGYTF.

CDR3 sequence reads: CASSDRLAGVNEQFF. Here the CDR3 DNA reads TGTGCCAGCAGCGACCGACTAGCGGGAGTCAATGAGCAGTTCTTC. The chain joins TRBV7-9 to TRBJ2-1; 12 nucleotides match TRBD2. CDR3 length equals 15 residues. Germline lookup yields CDR1 SEHNR and CDR2 FQNEAQ (reference sequence). V shed 5 bases, J shed 6 bases, and the junction held 5 bases outside the gene matches.

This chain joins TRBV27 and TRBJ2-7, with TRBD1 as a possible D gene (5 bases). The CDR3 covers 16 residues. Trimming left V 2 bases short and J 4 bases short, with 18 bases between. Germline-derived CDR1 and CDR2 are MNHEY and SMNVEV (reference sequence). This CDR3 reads CASSLAPGHPSYEQYF. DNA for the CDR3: TGTGCCAGCAGTTTAGCCCCTGGACACCCATCGTACGAGCAGTACTTC.

The CDR3 bases are TGTGCCAGCAGCATGGGCGGGAGCCCTTACAATGAGCAGTTCTTC. This gives the protein CASSMGGSPYNEQFF. The rearrangement links TRBV13 to TRBJ2-1; TRBD2 aligns across 7 bases. V trimming: 5 bases; J trimming: 4 bases; junction bases outside the gene matches: 8. Germline V gene sequence: CDR1 PRHDT, CDR2 FYEKMQ (reference sequence). The CDR3 is 15 residues long.

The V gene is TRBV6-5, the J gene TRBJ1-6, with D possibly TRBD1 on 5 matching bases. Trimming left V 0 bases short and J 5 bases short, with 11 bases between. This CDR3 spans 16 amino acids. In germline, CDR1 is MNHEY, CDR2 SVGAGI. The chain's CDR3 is CASSYSAGTDNSPLHF. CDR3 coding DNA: TGTGCCAGCAGTTACTCGGCCGGGACGGATAATTCACCCCTCCACTTT.

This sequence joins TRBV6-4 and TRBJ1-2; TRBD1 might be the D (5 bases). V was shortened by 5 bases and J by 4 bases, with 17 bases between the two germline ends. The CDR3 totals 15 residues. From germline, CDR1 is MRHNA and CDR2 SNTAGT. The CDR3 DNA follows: TGTGCCAGCAGTCCATCATCCTTAGACAGCTATGGCTACACCTTC. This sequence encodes CASSPSSLDSYGYTF.

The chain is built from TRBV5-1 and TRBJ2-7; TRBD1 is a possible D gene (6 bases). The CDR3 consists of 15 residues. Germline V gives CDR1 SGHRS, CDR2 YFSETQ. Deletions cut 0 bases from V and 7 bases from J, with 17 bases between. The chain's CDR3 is CASSLGQARDGEQYF. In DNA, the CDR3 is TGCGCCAGCAGCTTGGGACAGGCACGAGACGGGGAGCAGTACTTC. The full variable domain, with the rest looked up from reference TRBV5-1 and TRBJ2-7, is KAGVTQTPRYLIKTRGQQVTLSCSPISGHRSVSWYQQTPGQGLQFLFEYFSETQRNKGNFPGRFSGRQFSNSRSEMNVSTLELGDSALYLCASSLGQARDGEQYFGPGTRLTVT.

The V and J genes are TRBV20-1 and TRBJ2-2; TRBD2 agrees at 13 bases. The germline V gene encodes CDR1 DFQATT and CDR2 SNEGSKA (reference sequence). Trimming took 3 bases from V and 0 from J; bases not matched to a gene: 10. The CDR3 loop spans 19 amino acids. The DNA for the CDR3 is TGCAGTGCTAGTTTGCCTGTGACTAGCGGGAGGTCGAACACCGGGGAGCTGTTTTTT. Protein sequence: CSASLPVTSGRSNTGELFF.

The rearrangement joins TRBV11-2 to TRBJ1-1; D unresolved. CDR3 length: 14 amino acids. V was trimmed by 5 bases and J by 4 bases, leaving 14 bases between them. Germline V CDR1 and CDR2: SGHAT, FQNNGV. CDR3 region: CASSPLLEVTEAFF. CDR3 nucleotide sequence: TGTGCCAGCAGCCCCCTGCTAGAGGTCACTGAAGCTTTCTTT.

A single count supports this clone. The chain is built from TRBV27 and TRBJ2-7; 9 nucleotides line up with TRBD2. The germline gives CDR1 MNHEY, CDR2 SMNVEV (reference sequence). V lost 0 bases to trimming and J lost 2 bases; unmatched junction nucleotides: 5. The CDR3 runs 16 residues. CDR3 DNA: TGTGCCAGCAGTTTATCAGGCGGGAGGGCCGCCTACGAGCAGTACTTC. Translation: CASSLSGGRAAYEQYF.

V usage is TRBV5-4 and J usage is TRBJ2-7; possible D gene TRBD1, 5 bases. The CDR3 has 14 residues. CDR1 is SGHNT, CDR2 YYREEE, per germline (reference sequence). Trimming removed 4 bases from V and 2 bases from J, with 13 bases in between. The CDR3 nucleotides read TGTGCCAGCAGCGGGGCTCCTCATACCTACGAGCAGTACTTC. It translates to CASSGAPHTYEQYF.

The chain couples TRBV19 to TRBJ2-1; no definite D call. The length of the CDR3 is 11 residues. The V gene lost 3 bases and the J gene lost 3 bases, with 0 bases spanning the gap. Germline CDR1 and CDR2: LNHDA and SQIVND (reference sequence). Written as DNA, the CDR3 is TGTGCCAGTAGTATCTACAATGAGCAGTTCTTC. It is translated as CASSIYNEQFF.